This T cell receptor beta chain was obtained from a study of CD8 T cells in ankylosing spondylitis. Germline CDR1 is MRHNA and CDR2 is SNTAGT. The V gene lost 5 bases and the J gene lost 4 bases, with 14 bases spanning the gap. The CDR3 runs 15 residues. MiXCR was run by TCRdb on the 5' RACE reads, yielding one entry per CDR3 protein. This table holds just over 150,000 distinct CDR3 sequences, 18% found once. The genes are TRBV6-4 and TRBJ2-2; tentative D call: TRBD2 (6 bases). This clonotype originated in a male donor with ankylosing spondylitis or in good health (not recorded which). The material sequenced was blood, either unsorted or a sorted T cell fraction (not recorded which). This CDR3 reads CASSPELGGTGELFF. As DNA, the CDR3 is TGTGCCAGCAGTCCCGAACTGGGGGGCACCGGGGAGCTGTTTTTT.